This T cell receptor beta chain was found in a study of cytomegalovirus exposure and HLA in healthy donors. Remarks on this clone: The antigen is unknown.

Regarding the study as a whole: Most TCR sequences were uncommon, yet certain public TCRs appeared in many donors.

TCRdb keeps only in-frame clones here, not all; method: immunoSEQ multiplex PCR. Of around 50,000 clones listed, approximately 95% are singletons. The sample consisted of PBMCs. The origin of this receptor is a woman under 30 in good health and CMV-seropositive.

The CDR3 DNA is TGCAGTGCTAGAGATCCGGAGGACCAGTACTTC. Residues: CSARDPEDQYF. V usage is TRBV20-1 and J usage is TRBJ2-4; a weak D match, TRBD2 (5 bases). CDR1 is DFQATT and CDR2 is SNEGSKA in the germline V gene (reference sequence). The CDR3 has 11 residues. The V end was cut by 0 bases, the J end by 13 bases, with 10 bases between.